The next 28 T cell receptor beta chains were all read from a single sample in a study of cytotoxic CD8 clonotypes in ibrutinib-treated CLL. Profiling relied on immunoSEQ multiplex PCR, and the TCRdb table lists in-frame clones only, not all of them. The profile shows about 49,000 clones, more than 45% of them singletons. The sample was PBMCs, taken after 12 months of ibrutinib treatment. The source is a human donor with chronic lymphocytic leukemia.

The gene calls are TRBV6-1 and TRBJ1-1, with D uncertain. Germline assignment: CDR1 MNHNS and CDR2 SASEGT. The CDR3 consists of 16 residues. V shed 0 bases and J shed 1 base, with 12 bases lying between them. CDR3 DNA: TGTGCCAGCAGTGAAGCTTTCCGGGCGGAGAACACTGAAGCTTTCTTT. The encoded protein is CASSEAFRAENTEAFF.

This clone has a handful of counts. CDR3 sequence reads: CASSEFESDSNQPQHF. DNA for the CDR3: TGTGCCAGCAGTGAATTCGAGTCGGATAGCAATCAGCCCCAGCATTTT. The chain couples TRBV6-1 to TRBJ1-5; D unresolved. From germline, CDR1 is MNHNS and CDR2 SASEGT. This CDR3 is built from 16 residues. V was shortened by 2 bases and J by 0 bases, with 11 bases between the two germline ends.

The J gene is TRBJ1-2, the V gene TRBV5-1; D unresolved. The CDR3 length is 13 residues. The V and J ends lost 2 bases and 4 bases respectively, with 9 bases between them. Germline V gene lookup returns CDR1 SGHRS and CDR2 YFSETQ. The CDR3 DNA sequence: TGCGCCAGCAGCTTAAGTGGAACCTATGGCTACACCTTC. It yields the protein CASSLSGTYGYTF.

Remarks on this clone: This sample includes further DNA sequences coding for the same CDR3. V gene TRBV18 combines with J gene TRBJ2-5; D is unresolved. V lost 5 bases to trimming and J lost 1 base, with 5 bases between them. The CDR3 length is 12 residues. The germline CDR1 and CDR2 sequences are KGHSH and LQKENI. For the CDR3, the DNA is TGTGCCAGCTCAAGAACCCAAGAGACCCAGTACTTC. Protein: CASSRTQETQYF.

The chain combines TRBV18 with TRBJ2-1, with a tentative D call TRBD1 (6 bases). The CDR3 contains 13 residues. Between the trimmed V and J ends, which lost 2 bases and 5 bases, there was a span of 7 bases. CDR1 and CDR2 from the germline V gene are KGHSH and LQKENI. The CDR3 loop is CASSPRTDNEQFF. The CDR3 DNA follows: TGTGCCAGCTCACCAAGGACAGACAATGAGCAGTTCTTC.

The chain employs TRBV5-6 and TRBJ1-2; TRBD1 matches at 9 bases. Germline CDR1 reads SGHDT; CDR2 reads YYEEEE. The CDR3 is 15 residues long. The V segment lost 1 base and the J segment 5 bases; nucleotides outside the gene matches: 6. Here the CDR3 DNA reads TGTGCCAGCAGCTTGCGGGACAGGGCGATTTATGGCTACACCTTC. It translates to CASSLRDRAIYGYTF.

The J gene is TRBJ1-2, the V gene TRBV7-2; tentative D call: TRBD1 (6 bases). Per germline, CDR1 SGHTA and CDR2 FQGNSA. Trimming took 3 bases from V and 13 from J, leaving 24 bases between them. The CDR3 runs to 15 residues. The CDR3, as DNA: TGTGCCAGCAGCTTGGCGCTTTCAGGGGCCCTTCGGCCCACCTTC. Translation gives CASSLALSGALRPTF. Filled out from reference TRBV7-2 and TRBJ1-2, the complete variable domain reads GAGVSQSPSNKVTEKGKDVELRCDPISGHTALYWYRQSLGQGLEFLIYFQGNSAPDKSGLPSDRFSAERTGGSVSTLTIQRTQQEDSAVYLCASSLALSGALRPTFGSGTRLTVV.

J is TRBJ2-1 and V is TRBV28; tentative D call: TRBD1 (5 bases). The germline V gene has CDR1 MDHEN and CDR2 SYDVKM. Trimming pared 7 bases from V and 2 bases from J, leaving 21 bases between. The CDR3 covers 17 residues. CDR3 bases: TGTGCCAGCACTAAAACCTTGGGGCGGTTTGCCTACAATGAGCAGTTCTTC. Translated: CASTKTLGRFAYNEQFF.

This rearrangement joins TRBV28 to TRBJ2-1; unclear D gene. This CDR3 spans 13 amino acids. From germline, CDR1 is MDHEN and CDR2 SYDVKM. Between the trimmed V and J ends, which lost 7 bases and 3 bases, there was a span of 10 bases. The CDR3 is CASNTAVYNEQFF. The CDR3 nucleotides are TGTGCCAGCAACACGGCAGTCTACAATGAGCAGTTCTTC. Full variable domain (missing parts from reference TRBV28 and TRBJ2-1): DVKVTQSSRYLVKRTGEKVFLECVQDMDHENMFWYRQDPGLGLRLIYFSYDVKMKEKGDIPEGYSVSREKKERFSLILESASTNQTSMYLCASNTAVYNEQFFGPGTRLTVL.

This clone was counted between two and nine times. V usage is TRBV7-9 and J usage is TRBJ2-7, with a weak D call TRBD1 (6 bases). Germline-derived CDR1 and CDR2 are SEHNR and FQNEAQ (reference sequence). This CDR3 region has 13 residues. V was trimmed by 5 bases and J by 2 bases, leaving 10 bases between them. The CDR3 spells CASSPRTAYEQYF. The CDR3 DNA reads as TGTGCCAGCAGCCCAAGGACAGCCTACGAGCAGTACTTC.

The gene calls are TRBV6-7 and TRBJ2-1, with unresolved D. TRBV6-7 is recorded as an ORF, its role being uncertain. The V gene lost 11 bases and the J gene lost 4 bases, with 9 bases spanning the gap. The CDR3 is made up of 11 amino acids. Here the CDR3 reads CAQILYNEQFF. The DNA for the CDR3 is TGTGCCCAAATCCTGTACAATGAGCAGTTCTTC.

The V gene is TRBV9, the J gene TRBJ2-7; 11 positions match TRBD2. Germline V CDR1 and CDR2: SGDLS, YYNGEE. This CDR3 spans 18 amino acids. Unmatched junction bases numbered 10, after V lost 0 bases and J lost 2 bases. CDR3 sequence: CASSVGSGLAGTTYEQYF. CDR3 DNA sequence: TGTGCCAGCAGCGTAGGCAGTGGACTAGCGGGTACAACCTACGAGCAGTACTTC.

The rearrangement joins TRBV6-1 to TRBJ2-3; 7 nucleotides align to TRBD2. Losses at the gene ends were 3 bases for V and 3 bases for J; bases not matched to a gene: 6. CDR1 and CDR2 (germline): MNHNS, SASEGT. CDR3 length: 15 amino acids. The CDR3 coding sequence is TGTGCCAGCAGTGAGGGGGGGACCAGGACAGATACGCAGTATTTT. Translated: CASSEGGTRTDTQYF.

The rearrangement links TRBV9 to TRBJ2-5; D is unresolved. This CDR3 is 15 amino acids long. V lost 0 bases and J 2 bases, leaving 11 bases between the germline ends. Germline V gene lookup returns CDR1 SGDLS and CDR2 YYNGEE. This CDR3 reads CASSVGAARQETQYF. CDR3 nucleotides: TGTGCCAGCAGCGTAGGGGCGGCACGGCAAGAGACCCAGTACTTC.

The J gene is TRBJ2-3, the V gene TRBV9, with 8 nucleotides matching TRBD1. Germline CDR1 SGDLS, CDR2 YYNGEE. V lost 0 bases and J lost 2; bases outside the gene matches: 2. The CDR3 has 15 amino acids. The CDR3 loop is CASSVAGQDTDTQYF. The CDR3 DNA is TGTGCCAGCAGCGTAGCGGGACAGGACACAGATACGCAGTATTTT.

The chain links TRBV28 to TRBJ2-1, with 9 nucleotides matching TRBD2. The CDR3 runs 15 residues. The junction had 6 bases not matched to a gene; V was cut back by 5 bases and J by 4 bases. Germline CDR1 and CDR2: MDHEN and SYDVKM. This CDR3 reads CASSPPSGNYNEQFF. As DNA, the CDR3 is TGTGCCAGCAGTCCTCCTAGCGGGAATTACAATGAGCAGTTCTTC.

This clone came up a few times. The chain recombines TRBV5-1 with TRBJ1-4; the D is unclear. Per the germline V gene, CDR1 is SGHRS and CDR2 is YFSETQ. The CDR3 is made up of 14 amino acids. The V end was cut by 0 bases, the J end by 11 bases, with 14 bases between. The CDR3 sequence: CASSLAGEGWKLFF. CDR3 bases: TGCGCCAGCAGCTTGGCCGGTGAGGGTTGGAAACTGTTTTTT.

This clone was counted a few times. The chain recombines TRBV30 with TRBJ1-5, with a tentative D call TRBD1 (5 bases). From germline, CDR1 is GTSNPN and CDR2 SVGIG (reference sequence). The CDR3 runs to 14 residues. V was pared by 5 bases and J by 2 bases, with 13 bases between. The CDR3 sequence is CAWGRQGGNQPQHF. Here the CDR3 DNA reads TGTGCCTGGGGCCGGCAGGGAGGCAATCAGCCCCAGCATTTT. Full variable domain (remainder filled in from reference TRBV30 and TRBJ1-5): SQTIHQWPATLVQPVGSPLSLECTVEGTSNPNLYWYRQAAGRGLQLLFYSVGIGQISSEVPQNLSASRPQDRQFILSSKKLLLSDSGFYLCAWGRQGGNQPQHFGDGTRLSIL.

The rearrangement joins TRBV5-1 to TRBJ1-1; TRBD1 aligns across 7 bases. The germline V gene encodes CDR1 SGHRS and CDR2 YFSETQ. The V segment lost 3 bases and the J segment 7 bases; nucleotides outside the gene matches: 6. The length of the CDR3 is 13 residues. The CDR3 DNA reads TGCGCCAGCAGCTGGGGGACAGCGATTGAAGCTTTCTTT. This sequence encodes CASSWGTAIEAFF.

The chain recombines TRBV5-1 with TRBJ2-7; D perhaps matches TRBD1 (5 bases). V was pared by 3 bases and J by 4 bases, with 8 bases between. CDR3 length equals 12 residues. The germline V gene has CDR1 SGHRS and CDR2 YFSETQ. The chain's CDR3 is CASSYQGYEQYF. In DNA, the CDR3 is TGCGCCAGCAGCTACCAGGGTTACGAGCAGTACTTC.

This clone turned up a few times. The rearrangement joins TRBV2 to TRBJ2-2; 10 bases agree with TRBD1. J was trimmed by 5 bases and V by 3 bases; bases with no gene match: 9. Germline V CDR1 and CDR2: SNHLY, FYNNEI. This CDR3 region has 17 residues. The CDR3 sequence is CASSDSGTGVRTGELFF. CDR3 in DNA: TGTGCCAGCAGTGACTCCGGGACAGGGGTCAGGACCGGGGAGCTGTTTTTT.

This chain joins TRBV20-1 and TRBJ1-6, with 9 nucleotides matching TRBD1. Germline V lookup: CDR1 DFQATT, CDR2 SNEGSKA (reference sequence). The CDR3 sequence is 9 residues long. J was trimmed by 19 bases and V by 7 bases; bases with no gene match: 5. CDR3 sequence reads: CSDATGGHF. For the CDR3, the DNA is TGCAGTGACGCGACAGGGGGTCACTTT.

This chain connects TRBV5-1 to TRBJ1-4; D gene ambiguous. Germline CDR1 and CDR2: SGHRS and YFSETQ. CDR3 length: 13 residues. V was pared by 2 bases and J by 8 bases, with 10 bases between. In DNA, the CDR3 is TGCGCCAGCAGCTTTCGGGCCGGGGAAAAACTGTTTTTT. Translation gives CASSFRAGEKLFF.

A word on this clone: Its ends do not fully match the called genes, so a read error is possible. The chain has TRBV7-7 and TRBJ2-1; D unclear. Germline V gene data show CDR1 as SSHAT and CDR2 as FNYEAQ (reference sequence). The CDR3 extends over 14 amino acids. The CDR3 loop is CASSKDFGYNEQFF. The CDR3 DNA sequence: TGTGCTAGCAGTAAAGATTTTGGGTACAATGAGCAGTTCTTC. Drawing the rest from reference TRBV7-7 and TRBJ2-1, the complete variable domain is GAGVSQSPRYKVTKRGQDVTLRCDPISSHATLYWYQQALGQGPEFLTYFNYEAQPDKSGLPSDRFSAERPEGSISTLTIQRTEQRDSAMYRCASSKDFGYNEQFFGPGTRLTVL.

This chain uses TRBV23-1 with TRBJ2-7, with a tentative D call TRBD1 (6 bases). TRBV23-1 is known as an ORF, though its function is uncertain. Trimming took off 4 bases at V and 2 bases at J, with 18 bases between the two ends. The CDR3 length is 16 residues. CDR3 sequence: CASSRPTRGTPYEQYF. DNA for the CDR3: TGCGCCAGCAGTCGACCGACCAGGGGTACCCCCTACGAGCAGTACTTC.

This chain joins TRBV4-1 and TRBJ1-4; a possible D gene is TRBD1 (5 bases). Germline CDR1 and CDR2: MGHRA and YSYEKL. Trimming removed 4 bases from V and 0 bases from J, with 9 bases in between. The CDR3 consists of 15 residues. The CDR3 sequence is CASSPRGTTNEKLFF. The CDR3 bases are TGCGCCAGCAGCCCGAGGGGAACAACTAATGAAAAACTGTTTTTT.

The V and J genes are TRBV5-6 and TRBJ1-1; D uncertain. Germline V gene sequence: CDR1 SGHDT, CDR2 YYEEEE. The CDR3 spans 15 residues. The V end lost 3 bases, the J end lost 4 bases, and 16 bases lay between the germline ends. CDR3 region: CASSSAGSLGTEAFF. The CDR3 region has the DNA TGTGCCAGCAGCTCCGCCGGGTCTTTAGGCACTGAAGCTTTCTTT. Combining the CDR3 with reference TRBV5-6 and TRBJ1-1 gives the whole variable domain DAGVTQSPTHLIKTRGQQVTLRCSPKSGHDTVSWYQQALGQGPQFIFQYYEEEERQRGNFPDRFSGHQFPNYSSELNVNALLLGDSALYLCASSSAGSLGTEAFFGQGTRLTVV.

This clone was detected a few times. The chain employs TRBV28 and TRBJ1-2; no clear D gene. V lost 1 base and J 6 bases, leaving 3 bases between the germline ends. This CDR3 comprises 11 residues. In germline, CDR1 is MDHEN, CDR2 SYDVKM. In DNA, the CDR3 is TGTGCCAGCAGTTTATTACATGGCTACACCTTC. Its protein is CASSLLHGYTF.